The 26 T cell receptor beta chains below come from one sample, sequenced in a study of cytotoxic CD8 clonotypes in ibrutinib-treated CLL. Using immunoSEQ multiplex PCR, the repertoire was profiled, and TCRdb retains in-frame clones only, with some absent. This sample has over 250,000 clones, with around 76% found just once. The sequences come from PBMCs, collected at disease progression, from a patient treated with ibrutinib. Receptor source: a human donor with chronic lymphocytic leukemia.

The chain joins TRBV28 to TRBJ2-7, with 10 bases fitting TRBD1. The CDR3 has 15 residues. Trimming at V came to 5 bases and at J to 4 bases, leaving 8 bases not matched to a gene. The V gene's germline CDR1 is MDHEN and CDR2 SYDVKM. DNA of the CDR3: TGTGCCAGCAGTCTAAGACAGGGGGCGATATACGAGCAGTACTTC. Translation: CASSLRQGAIYEQYF.

The J gene is TRBJ1-6, the V gene TRBV9; D may be TRBD1 (5 bases). Germline V gene lookup returns CDR1 SGDLS and CDR2 YYNGEE. The germline V and J ends were trimmed by 4 bases and 8 bases, with 16 bases remaining between them. CDR3 length: 15 residues. The CDR3 reads CASSSGGRSDSPLHF. The CDR3 DNA reads as TGTGCCAGCAGCTCTGGGGGGAGATCTGATTCACCCCTCCACTTT.

V is TRBV27 and J is TRBJ1-6; D gene unclear. V lost 6 bases and J lost 0, with 12 bases in between. CDR1 MNHEY and CDR2 SMNVEV come from the germline V gene (reference sequence). CDR3 length: 16 amino acids. The CDR3 region is CASRRTVSSYNSPLHF. The CDR3 region has the DNA TGTGCCAGCAGGAGGACGGTGAGCTCCTATAATTCACCCCTCCACTTT.

The rearrangement links TRBV6-5 to TRBJ1-1; D unresolved. The CDR3 runs to 14 residues. V was shortened by 7 bases and J by 0 bases, with 12 bases between the two germline ends. Per the germline V gene, CDR1 is MNHEY and CDR2 is SVGAGI. Written as DNA, the CDR3 is TGTGCCAGCATTCAGGACCTACTGAACACTGAAGCTTTCTTT. It encodes CASIQDLLNTEAFF.

The rearrangement uses TRBV6-5 and TRBJ1-6, with unresolved D. CDR3 size: 13 residues. Trimming pared 5 bases from V and 5 bases from J, leaving 7 bases between. The V gene's germline CDR1 is MNHEY and CDR2 SVGAGI. In DNA form, the CDR3 reads TGTGCCAGCAGTCCCTTTCATAATTCACCCCTCCACTTT. It is translated as CASSPFHNSPLHF.

The CDR3 spells CSVRRGYLGYTF. Here the CDR3 DNA reads TGCAGCGTTAGAAGGGGGTACCTTGGCTACACCTTC. This chain links TRBV29-1 with TRBJ1-2; D might be TRBD1 (6 bases). V lost 5 bases and J lost 7, with 14 bases in between. This CDR3 region has 12 residues. Germline V CDR1 and CDR2: SQVTM, ANQGSEA.

The chain is built from TRBV9 and TRBJ2-5; 13 bases are shared with TRBD2. Germline CDR1 is SGDLS and CDR2 is YYNGEE. This CDR3 comprises 15 residues. J lost 5 bases, V lost 4 bases, and 5 bases had no gene match. The CDR3, as DNA: TGTGCCAGCAGCAGAGGGACTAGCGGGGTTGAGACCCAGTACTTC. It encodes CASSRGTSGVETQYF.

The rearrangement joins TRBV10-2 to TRBJ2-5, with D hard to call. V lost 2 bases and J 7 bases, leaving 11 bases between the germline ends. CDR3 length: 13 amino acids. Germline CDR1 WSHSY, CDR2 SAAADI. CDR3 in DNA: TGCGCCAGCAGTGAGCCTCGTCTCGGGACCCAGTACTTC. It encodes CASSEPRLGTQYF.

The chain employs TRBV4-1 and TRBJ2-3, with D unclear. Trimming cost V 4 bases and J 2 bases, with 16 bases left between them. The CDR3 loop spans 16 amino acids. Looked up from germline, CDR1 is MGHRA and CDR2 is YSYEKL. In DNA form, the CDR3 reads TGCGCCAGCAGCCTTTCTGATCGGGCCCCCACAGATACGCAGTATTTT. It is translated as CASSLSDRAPTDTQYF.

The sample holds a few counts of this clone. The V and J genes are TRBV6-6 and TRBJ2-7; D remains ambiguous. The germline V gene has CDR1 MNHNY and CDR2 SVGAGI (reference sequence). CDR3 length: 14 amino acids. The V gene lost 2 bases and the J gene lost 2 bases, with 10 bases spanning the gap. CDR3 residues: CASSYLLSAYEQYF. CDR3 nucleotide sequence: TGTGCCAGCAGTTACCTCCTCAGCGCCTACGAGCAGTACTTC.

CDR3 loop: CASGLRDISYEQYF. For the CDR3, the DNA is TGTGCTAGTGGACTCCGGGACATTTCCTACGAGCAGTACTTC. V and J are TRBV12-5 and TRBJ2-7; TRBD1 might be the D (6 bases). This CDR3 comprises 14 residues. V shed 6 bases and J shed 1 base, with 13 bases lying between them. The germline gives CDR1 LGHNT, CDR2 FRNRAP.

The rearrangement joins TRBV7-2 to TRBJ2-7, with 8 bases fitting TRBD1. J lost 2 bases, V lost 4 bases, and 19 bases had no gene match. The CDR3 runs to 19 residues. Germline CDR1 SGHTA, CDR2 FQGNSA. CDR3 nucleotides: TGTGCCAGCAGCTCCACACTGGGCTCACGCAGGGGGCACCCCTACGAGCAGTACTTC. Amino acid sequence: CASSSTLGSRRGHPYEQYF.

The chain carries TRBV29-1 and TRBJ2-2; 7 nucleotides line up with TRBD2. Germline-derived CDR1 and CDR2 are SQVTM and ANQGSEA. The V segment lost 7 bases and the J segment 1 base; nucleotides outside the gene matches: 6. The CDR3 is made up of 14 amino acids. The CDR3 loop reads CSALGRENTGELFF. The DNA of the CDR3 is TGCAGCGCCCTAGGGAGGGAGAACACCGGGGAGCTGTTTTTT.

Comment on this clone: The junction and the germline gene differ at one end; a read error may be behind it. The chain joins TRBV2 to TRBJ2-7; 7 bases line up with TRBD1. The CDR3 is 13 residues long. Germline-derived CDR1 and CDR2 are SNHLY and FYNNEI. The CDR3 is CASSEVGRQGQHF. The CDR3 DNA reads TGTGCCAGCAGTGAAGTGGGCCGACAGGGTCAACACTTC.

The chain links TRBV7-9 to TRBJ1-5; D is uncertain. Germline values: CDR1 SEHNR, CDR2 FQNEAQ (reference sequence). The CDR3 spans 14 residues. Trimming cost V 4 bases and J 0 bases, with 7 bases left between them. The CDR3 loop reads CASSSQYSNQPQHF. The CDR3 DNA reads as TGTGCCAGCAGCTCACAGTATAGCAATCAGCCCCAGCATTTT. Full variable domain (missing parts from reference TRBV7-9 and TRBJ1-5): DTGVSQNPRHKITKRGQNVTFRCDPISEHNRLYWYRQTLGQGPEFLTYFQNEAQLEKSRLLSDRFSAERPKGSFSTLEIQRTEQGDSAMYLCASSSQYSNQPQHFGDGTRLSIL.

The chain uses TRBV11-2 and TRBJ2-7; D perhaps matches TRBD1 (6 bases). Germline-derived CDR1 and CDR2 are SGHAT and FQNNGV. This CDR3 contains 13 residues. V was clipped by 3 bases and J by 1 base, with 7 bases between them. The CDR3 loop is CASSFDRSYEQYF. CDR3 bases: TGTGCCAGCAGCTTTGACAGGTCCTACGAGCAGTACTTC.

This clone turned up a few times. The chain combines TRBV7-8 with TRBJ1-5; no reliable D call. Germline V gives CDR1 SGHVS, CDR2 FQNEAQ. This CDR3 has 14 residues. Trimming shortened V by 5 bases and J by 1 base, and 9 bases separated the two germline ends. The CDR3 DNA is TGTGCCAGCAGCACCACCCTGAGCAATCAGCCCCAGCATTTT. Protein product: CASSTTLSNQPQHF.

This clone was counted between two and nine times. The gene calls are TRBV19 and TRBJ1-2, with D perhaps TRBD1 (6 bases). Trimming took 8 bases from V and 6 from J, leaving 16 bases between them. This CDR3 comprises 13 residues. Germline CDR1 is LNHDA and CDR2 is SQIVND (reference sequence). CDR3 bases: TGTGCCAGTCGTTCCCAGGGGATCGATGGCTACACCTTC. Its protein is CASRSQGIDGYTF. Supplemented by reference TRBV19 and TRBJ1-2, the full variable domain reads DGGITQSPKYLFRKEGQNVTLSCEQNLNHDAMYWYRQDPGQGLRLIYYSQIVNDFQKGDIAEGYSVSREKKESFPLTVTSAQKNPTAFYLCASRSQGIDGYTFGSGTRLTVV.

The chain carries TRBV7-9 and TRBJ2-2; tentative D call: TRBD2 (5 bases). In germline, CDR1 is SEHNR, CDR2 FQNEAQ (reference sequence). Trimming shortened V by 6 bases and J by 5 bases, and 19 bases separated the two germline ends. CDR3 length: 16 amino acids. The CDR3 protein is CASRIPGFGATGELFF. DNA for the CDR3: TGTGCCAGCAGAATCCCGGGGTTTGGTGCGACCGGGGAGCTGTTTTTT.

This chain joins TRBV6-5 and TRBJ2-2; either TRBD1 or TRBD2 may supply D (5 bases each). The CDR3 totals 13 residues. CDR1 and CDR2 from the germline V gene are MNHEY and SVGAGI. V was pared by 6 bases and J by 8 bases, with 13 bases between. The CDR3 sequence: CASSPGRSGELFF. CDR3 coding DNA: TGTGCCAGCAGCCCGGGACGTTCGGGGGAGCTGTTTTTT.

The chain is built from TRBV7-9 and TRBJ2-4, with 9 bases that match TRBD2. V lost 4 bases, J lost 3 bases, and 7 bases stayed unmatched. The CDR3 has 16 amino acids. Looked up from germline, CDR1 is SEHNR and CDR2 is FQNEAQ (reference sequence). For the CDR3, the DNA is TGTGCCAGCAGCTCGTGGACTAGCGCAGTCAAAAACATTCAGTACTTC. Its protein is CASSSWTSAVKNIQYF.

The CDR3 region has the DNA TGTGCCAGTAACGGAGACGCTTATAGCAATCAGCCCCAGCATTTT. It encodes CASNGDAYSNQPQHF. V is TRBV19 and J is TRBJ1-5; no clear D. Trimming removed 7 bases at V and 0 bases at J, with 13 bases between. The CDR3 runs to 15 residues. Germline V gene data show CDR1 as LNHDA and CDR2 as SQIVND (reference sequence).

The chain is built from TRBV29-1 and TRBJ1-5, with D tentatively TRBD1 (5 bases). CDR1 SQVTM and CDR2 ANQGSEA come from the germline V gene. The CDR3 length is 13 residues. The germline V and J ends were trimmed by 7 bases and 4 bases, with 14 bases remaining between them. The CDR3 nucleotides are TGCAGCGCCGGCGACAGCGTAAATCAGCCCCAGCATTTT. It encodes CSAGDSVNQPQHF. Supplemented by reference TRBV29-1 and TRBJ1-5, the full variable domain reads SAVISQKPSRDICQRGTSLTIQCQVDSQVTMMFWYRQQPGQSLTLIATANQGSEATYESGFVIDKFPISRPNLTFSTLTVSNMSPEDSSIYLCSAGDSVNQPQHFGDGTRLSIL.

The rearrangement uses TRBV6-5 and TRBJ2-7, with a tentative D call TRBD2 (7 bases). V was cut by 1 base and J by 3 bases, with 10 bases left in between. The germline V gene encodes CDR1 MNHEY and CDR2 SVGAGI. The CDR3 totals 14 residues. The CDR3 loop reads CASSYYGGHYEQYF. CDR3 coding DNA: TGTGCCAGCAGTTACTACGGGGGGCACTACGAGCAGTACTTC.

The chain couples TRBV6-4 to TRBJ2-1; possibly TRBD2 for D (6 bases). CDR3 length: 14 amino acids. From germline, CDR1 is MRHNA and CDR2 SNTAGT. With 4 bases removed from V and 4 bases from J, the gap between germline ends came to 11 bases. The CDR3 region has the DNA TGTGCCAGCAGTGTCGAGGACTATTACAATGAGCAGTTCTTC. Protein sequence: CASSVEDYYNEQFF.

The V and J genes are TRBV2 and TRBJ1-2; D ambiguous. CDR1 is SNHLY, CDR2 FYNNEI, per germline. Trimming shortened V by 3 bases and J by 1 base, and 12 bases separated the two germline ends. The CDR3 length is 15 residues. The CDR3 sequence is CASSEGLRLNYGYTF. The CDR3 nucleotides are TGTGCCAGCAGTGAGGGCCTGAGGCTTAACTATGGCTACACCTTC.